Below are 5 T cell receptor beta chains sequenced from a single sample in a study of cytomegalovirus exposure and HLA in healthy donors. 13 Jbeta primers and 60 Vbeta primers were used for the PCR. Sequenced by immunoSEQ multiplex PCR; TCRdb stores in-frame clones only, minus some. The sample comprises about 130,000 clones, nearly 80% of which are singletons, and less than 1.1% rests with the top ten. Material for sequencing was PBMCs. These receptors were collected from a male donor in good health and CMV-seronegative.

The V gene is TRBV5-1, the J gene TRBJ2-1; 12 positions match TRBD2. The germline CDR1 and CDR2 sequences are SGHRS and YFSETQ. There are 16 residues in the CDR3. The trim removed 6 bases at V and 4 bases at J, leaving 8 bases unmatched. The CDR3 bases are TGCGCCAGCATCAGGACTAGCGGGACCTCGTACAATGAGCAGTTCTTC. Protein: CASIRTSGTSYNEQFF.

This chain joins TRBV27 and TRBJ1-5; 8 bases line up with TRBD1. CDR3 size: 17 residues. Trimming took 0 bases from V and 6 from J; bases not matched to a gene: 10. The germline V gene has CDR1 MNHEY and CDR2 SMNVEV (reference sequence). CDR3 residues: CASSLSPGQGFPQPQHF. The CDR3, as DNA: TGTGCCAGCAGTTTATCCCCTGGACAGGGATTTCCTCAGCCCCAGCATTTT.

The chain carries TRBV7-6 and TRBJ2-5, with TRBD1 matching 11 bases. The DNA end is more similar to TRBJ2-7, so the J call may be wrong. The CDR3 extends over 17 amino acids. The germline V gene has CDR1 SGHVS and CDR2 FNYEAQ. Here the CDR3 DNA reads TGTGCCAGCAGCTCCCGGGACAGGGGGTCGGAAGGGGACGAGCAGTACTTC. It codes for CASSSRDRGSEGDEQYF.

The CDR3, as DNA: TGTGCCAGTAGTCCGCGGACAGGGAACACCGGGGAGCTGTTTTTT. Translation gives CASSPRTGNTGELFF. The rearrangement links TRBV19 to TRBJ2-2; 7 bases fit TRBD1. The V segment lost 5 bases and the J segment 1 base; nucleotides outside the gene matches: 4. The CDR3 contains 15 residues. Germline V gene data show CDR1 as LNHDA and CDR2 as SQIVND (reference sequence).

CDR3 bases: TGTGCCAGCAGCTTGGGACTAGCAGCCCGGGAGACCCAGTACTTC. Translated, it gives CASSLGLAARETQYF. J is TRBJ2-5 and V is TRBV5-6, with 7 bases aligning to TRBD2. The V gene end was trimmed by 0 bases and the J gene end by 5 bases; junction bases not matched to a gene: 7. The CDR3 length is 15 residues. Germline V gene data show CDR1 as SGHDT and CDR2 as YYEEEE.